These 27 T cell receptor beta chains share one sample of origin, sequenced in a study of CD8+ T cells in alopecia areata. Sequencing relied on a cDNA template that was reverse transcribed from extracted RNA. The assay was immunoSEQ multiplex PCR, and TCRdb's table has in-frame clones only and misses some. The sample contains 170,000 or so clones, around 50% of which appear only once. Described treatment: oral pan-JAK inhibitor, 5-10 mg twice daily. Specimen: CD8+ T cells sorted from blood, collected at week 24, from a patient treated with tofacitinib. Receptors originate from a human donor with alopecia areata.

This clone was seen more than once but under ten times. This chain joins TRBV29-1 and TRBJ2-7, with D unclear. Trimming stripped 4 bases from V and 3 bases from J, with 13 bases between. Germline CDR1 and CDR2: SQVTM and ANQGSEA. The CDR3 runs to 13 residues. The DNA of the CDR3 is TGCAGCGTTGGCGGACCTCGGAACTACGAGCAGTACTTC. This translates into CSVGGPRNYEQYF.

This clone has a handful of counts. The V call is TRBV2, the J call TRBJ2-7; maybe TRBD1 (5 bases). CDR3 size: 14 residues. V lost 5 bases and J 2 bases, leaving 13 bases between the germline ends. The germline V gene has CDR1 SNHLY and CDR2 FYNNEI. The CDR3 DNA reads as TGTGCCAGCAGTCGGTCAGGACAAACCTACGAGCAGTACTTC. Encoded protein: CASSRSGQTYEQYF.

The chain carries TRBV15 and TRBJ1-3, with TRBD1 matching over 9 bases. Germline values: CDR1 LNHNV, CDR2 YYDKDF (reference sequence). This CDR3 comprises 14 residues. V shed 5 bases and J 7 bases; nucleotides not matched to a gene: 6. CDR3 residues: CATSFRTGANTIYF. CDR3 in DNA: TGTGCCACCAGCTTCCGGACAGGGGCGAACACCATATATTTT.

This chain links TRBV11-2 with TRBJ2-1, with 7 nucleotides matching TRBD2. Per the germline V gene, CDR1 is SGHAT and CDR2 is FQNNGV. V trimming: 1 base; J trimming: 0 bases; junction bases outside the gene matches: 6. CDR3 length equals 17 residues. Here the CDR3 DNA reads TGTGCCAGCAGCTTAGGTTACACTAGCGCCTCCTACAATGAGCAGTTCTTC. Its translation: CASSLGYTSASYNEQFF. Based on the CDR3 plus reference TRBV11-2 and TRBJ2-1, the full variable domain is EAGVAQSPRYKIIEKRQSVAFWCNPISGHATLYWYQQILGQGPKLLIQFQNNGVVDDSQLPKDRFSAERLKGVDSTLKIQPAKLEDSAVYLCASSLGYTSASYNEQFFGPGTRLTVL.

The V and J genes are TRBV23-1 and TRBJ1-1; the D gene is possibly TRBD1 (6 bases). TRBV23-1 is annotated as an ORF whose role is uncertain. Deletions cut 6 bases from V and 0 bases from J, with 11 bases between. The CDR3 covers 14 residues. DNA of the CDR3: TGCGCCAGCAGGGTGGACAGAATGAACACTGAAGCTTTCTTT. It codes for CASRVDRMNTEAFF.

The chain is built from TRBV7-2 and TRBJ1-2, with 7 positions matching TRBD1. The V gene end was trimmed by 5 bases and the J gene end by 7 bases; junction bases not matched to a gene: 13. CDR3 length equals 15 residues. In germline, CDR1 is SGHTA, CDR2 FQGNSA. The DNA for the CDR3 is TGTGCCAGCAGCATACGACAGGGTTCTTCGTCTGGCTACACCTTC. This translates into CASSIRQGSSSGYTF.

This clone came up a few times. The CDR3 coding sequence is TGTGCCAGCAGCTTCGGGACAGGGTTCTACAATGAGCAGTTCTTC. It translates to CASSFGTGFYNEQFF. J is TRBJ2-1 and V is TRBV11-2, with 9 bases lining up with TRBD1. V dropped 3 bases and J dropped 3; count of bases not matched to a gene: 3. The germline gives CDR1 SGHAT, CDR2 FQNNGV. The CDR3 length is 15 residues.

The rearrangement uses TRBV6-5 and TRBJ2-7, with 8 bases identical to TRBD1. The ends lost 6 bases at V and 5 bases at J; junction bases unmatched: 9. Germline CDR1 MNHEY, CDR2 SVGAGI. The CDR3 runs to 14 residues. The CDR3 here is CASSPDRGRNEQYF. DNA for the CDR3: TGTGCCAGCAGCCCAGACAGGGGTAGGAACGAGCAGTACTTC.

This clone was counted a single time. V is TRBV11-2 and J is TRBJ2-1; D might be TRBD2 (6 bases). Trimming cost V 8 bases and J 8 bases, with 10 bases left between them. Germline-derived CDR1 and CDR2 are SGHAT and FQNNGV. The CDR3 totals 11 residues. DNA of the CDR3: TGTGCCAGCGAAACGGGGGATGAGCAGTTCTTC. It codes for CASETGDEQFF.

The rearrangement uses TRBV30 and TRBJ2-1, with D perhaps assigned TRBD1 or TRBD2 (5 bases each). Trimming took off 1 base at V and 6 bases at J, with 13 bases between the two ends. The CDR3 is 14 amino acids. Germline assignment: CDR1 GTSNPN and CDR2 SVGIG (reference sequence). The CDR3 DNA follows: TGTGCCTGGAGTGGAGGGACCAGCCTCAATGAGCAGTTCTTC. This gives the protein CAWSGGTSLNEQFF.

The genes are TRBV25-1 and TRBJ1-1; 8 nucleotides line up with TRBD1. Germline CDR1 MGHDK, CDR2 SYGVNS. The CDR3 is made up of 14 amino acids. Unmatched junction bases numbered 5, after V lost 3 bases and J lost 5 bases. The CDR3 loop is CASSEATGGTEAFF. DNA of the CDR3: TGTGCCAGCAGTGAGGCTACAGGGGGGACTGAAGCTTTCTTT.

This chain connects TRBV6-6 to TRBJ2-1; TRBD1 matches 7 bases. Germline values: CDR1 MNHNY, CDR2 SVGAGI (reference sequence). There are 12 residues in the CDR3. The junction had 4 bases not matched to a gene; V was cut back by 8 bases and J by 6 bases. The CDR3 DNA reads TGTGCCAGCCGGACAGGAGGCAATGAGCAGTTCTTC. Translation gives CASRTGGNEQFF.

The chain uses TRBV7-9 and TRBJ1-1, with 7 nucleotides matching TRBD1. The V segment lost 6 bases and the J segment 5 bases; nucleotides outside the gene matches: 12. The CDR3 is made up of 15 amino acids. Per the germline V gene, CDR1 is SEHNR and CDR2 is FQNEAQ (reference sequence). The CDR3 here is CASREGSGGITEAFF. CDR3 bases: TGTGCCAGCAGGGAAGGATCAGGGGGGATTACTGAAGCTTTCTTT. The variable domain in full, completed from reference TRBV7-9 and TRBJ1-1, reads DTGVSQNPRHKITKRGQNVTFRCDPISEHNRLYWYRQTLGQGPEFLTYFQNEAQLEKSRLLSDRFSAERPKGSFSTLEIQRTEQGDSAMYLCASREGSGGITEAFFGQGTRLTVV.

V gene TRBV4-1 combines with J gene TRBJ2-2; D possibly corresponds to TRBD2 (6 bases). The V end lost 1 base, the J end lost 6 bases, and 6 bases lay between the germline ends. The CDR3 covers 13 residues. Germline CDR1 is MGHRA and CDR2 is YSYEKL. DNA of the CDR3: TGCGCCAGCAGCCAAGCGGGGGCCGGGGAGCTGTTTTTT. This translates into CASSQAGAGELFF.

This clone was seen a few times. V usage is TRBV12-5 and J usage is TRBJ2-1, with a weak D call TRBD2 (6 bases). This CDR3 comprises 15 residues. Between the trimmed V and J ends, which lost 2 bases and 4 bases, there was a span of 12 bases. Germline loops: CDR1 LGHNT, CDR2 FRNRAP. The CDR3 nucleotides are TGTGCTAGTGGTTTGCTGGCGGGGATTTACAATGAGCAGTTCTTC. Translated: CASGLLAGIYNEQFF.

V and J are TRBV5-6 and TRBJ2-7; D is possibly TRBD2 (6 bases). The germline CDR1 and CDR2 sequences are SGHDT and YYEEEE. The CDR3 extends over 13 amino acids. V was trimmed by 6 bases and J by 1 base, leaving 11 bases between them. Here the CDR3 DNA reads TGTGCCAGCATCGAAGGAGGGTCCTACGAGCAGTACTTC. This encodes CASIEGGSYEQYF.

This clone turned up a few times. The chain has TRBV29-1 and TRBJ2-7; D is possibly TRBD1 (6 bases). V was clipped by 2 bases and J by 4 bases, with 15 bases between them. Germline loops: CDR1 SQVTM, CDR2 ANQGSEA. The CDR3 runs to 14 residues. The CDR3 DNA follows: TGCAGCGTTGAAAACCAGAGCCAGGGGTACGAGCAGTACTTC. It codes for CSVENQSQGYEQYF.

The chain links TRBV4-1 to TRBJ1-5, with 8 bases matching TRBD1. Trimming cost V 1 base and J 7 bases; bases outside gene matches: 9. The CDR3 is made up of 16 amino acids. Germline CDR1 and CDR2: MGHRA and YSYEKL. Here the CDR3 DNA reads TGCGCCAGCAGCCAAGGCCCTGGACAGGGTGGGCAGCCCCAGCATTTT. Encoded protein: CASSQGPGQGGQPQHF.

The chain recombines TRBV7-2 with TRBJ2-5; D is possibly TRBD2 (5 bases). This CDR3 is 16 amino acids long. From germline, CDR1 is SGHTA and CDR2 FQGNSA. V lost 2 bases and J 5 bases, leaving 18 bases between the germline ends. The CDR3 DNA follows: TGTGCCAGCAGCTTATATTTTGGGCCGGGCGGGGAGACCCAGTACTTC. Protein sequence: CASSLYFGPGGETQYF.

Here the CDR3 DNA reads TGTGCCAGCAGCTTGGCCCGGGATGAGCAGTTCTTC. Amino acid sequence: CASSLARDEQFF. The chain employs TRBV5-5 and TRBJ2-1; D is unresolved. V was shortened by 0 bases and J by 8 bases, with 6 bases between the two germline ends. The CDR3 totals 12 residues. Per germline, CDR1 SGHKS and CDR2 YYEKEE (reference sequence).

This rearrangement joins TRBV19 to TRBJ2-5; 7 nucleotides line up with TRBD1. The CDR3 length is 14 residues. The germline V gene has CDR1 LNHDA and CDR2 SQIVND (reference sequence). V was pared by 6 bases and J by 0 bases, with 4 bases of the junction left unmatched. The CDR3 reads CASSLTGYQETQYF. The CDR3 nucleotides read TGTGCCAGTAGCCTGACAGGGTACCAAGAGACCCAGTACTTC.

This clone was counted a single time. This chain links TRBV5-1 with TRBJ1-2, with D unresolved. From germline, CDR1 is SGHRS and CDR2 YFSETQ. The CDR3 extends over 14 amino acids. V lost 0 bases and J 0 bases, leaving 6 bases between the germline ends. This CDR3 is CASSLDSPNYGYTF. The CDR3 DNA reads as TGCGCCAGCAGCTTGGACAGCCCTAACTATGGCTACACCTTC. The complete variable domain, with remaining parts taken from reference TRBV5-1 and TRBJ1-2, reads KAGVTQTPRYLIKTRGQQVTLSCSPISGHRSVSWYQQTPGQGLQFLFEYFSETQRNKGNFPGRFSGRQFSNSRSEMNVSTLELGDSALYLCASSLDSPNYGYTFGSGTRLTVV.

The CDR3 is CASRHRSYNSPLHF. CDR3 DNA sequence: TGTGCCAGCAGACACCGCTCCTATAATTCACCCCTCCACTTT. The chain employs TRBV2 and TRBJ1-6, with D unresolved. The V and J ends lost 6 bases and 0 bases respectively, with 6 bases between them. The germline V gene has CDR1 SNHLY and CDR2 FYNNEI. The CDR3 covers 14 residues.

DNA of the CDR3: TGTGCCAGCAGCGGGACAGCCTATGGCTACACCTTC. This sequence encodes CASSGTAYGYTF. The V gene is TRBV2, the J gene TRBJ1-2; 7 bases align to TRBD1. The CDR3 spans 12 residues. CDR1 SNHLY and CDR2 FYNNEI come from the germline V gene. V was pared by 6 bases and J by 4 bases, with 2 bases of the junction left unmatched. The full variable domain, its missing parts supplied by reference TRBV2 and TRBJ1-2, is EPEVTQTPSHQVTQMGQEVILRCVPISNHLYFYWYRQILGQKVEFLVSFYNNEISEKSEIFDDQFSVERPDGSNFTLKIRSTKLEDSAMYFCASSGTAYGYTFGSGTRLTVV.

This clone was picked up a small number of times. The V and J genes are TRBV29-1 and TRBJ2-5; D is ambiguous. From germline, CDR1 is SQVTM and CDR2 ANQGSEA. The CDR3 has 13 residues. Trimming stripped 4 bases from V and 2 bases from J, with 11 bases between. The CDR3 region is CSVVVLGQETQYF. CDR3 nucleotide sequence: TGCAGCGTTGTTGTTCTCGGACAAGAGACCCAGTACTTC.

Points on this clone: The junction departs from the called germline gene at one end, perhaps through a read error. The J gene is TRBJ2-3, the V gene TRBV5-1; TRBD2 aligns across 7 bases. Germline values: CDR1 SGHRS, CDR2 YFSETQ. This CDR3 is built from 13 residues. The CDR3 bases are TGTCTCTCTAGCGGACTAACCACAGATACGCAGTATTTT. Translating it yields CLSSGLTTDTQYF.

In its sample, this clone was seen once. The genes are TRBV19 and TRBJ2-7, with 8 nucleotides matching TRBD2. This CDR3 has 15 amino acids. CDR1 is LNHDA, CDR2 SQIVND, per germline (reference sequence). V was pared by 5 bases and J by 0 bases, with 6 bases of the junction left unmatched. This CDR3 is CASSWRRGASYEQYF. In DNA form, the CDR3 reads TGTGCCAGTAGTTGGCGGCGGGGGGCCTCCTACGAGCAGTACTTC.